Presented here are 16 T cell receptor beta chains from one specimen sequenced in a study of T cell responses to AZD1222 COVID-19 vaccine. Using immunoSEQ multiplex PCR, the repertoire was profiled, and TCRdb retains in-frame clones only, with some absent. The sample contains about 140,000 clones, about 92% of which appear only once. Sample: peripheral blood, taken after recovery from COVID-19. The origin of the receptors is an adult who had recovered from COVID-19.

The J gene is TRBJ1-2, the V gene TRBV29-1; D not resolved. CDR1 is SQVTM, CDR2 ANQGSEA, per germline. The length of the CDR3 is 13 residues. Trimming pared 4 bases from V and 5 bases from J, leaving 14 bases between. The CDR3 coding sequence is TGCAGCGTTGGAGGTTCGGATTCTTATGGCTACACCTTC. Translated: CSVGGSDSYGYTF.

J is TRBJ2-2 and V is TRBV28; 8 bases map to TRBD1. Looked up from germline, CDR1 is MDHEN and CDR2 is SYDVKM. V dropped 6 bases and J dropped 2; count of bases not matched to a gene: 11. CDR3 size: 17 residues. The CDR3: CASRPKTGALNTGELFF. CDR3 nucleotides: TGTGCCAGCAGACCTAAGACAGGGGCCTTAAACACCGGGGAGCTGTTTTTT.

This chain uses TRBV19 with TRBJ1-5; D is perhaps TRBD1 (6 bases). Per the germline V gene, CDR1 is LNHDA and CDR2 is SQIVND (reference sequence). The V and J ends lost 3 bases and 8 bases respectively, with 23 bases between them. CDR3 size: 17 residues. The CDR3, as DNA: TGTGCCAGTAGTATGGGTCGAGTCTGGGGGGCAGGGGAGCCCCAGCATTTT. Amino acid sequence: CASSMGRVWGAGEPQHF.

The rearrangement uses TRBV5-1 and TRBJ1-1; 9 bases line up with TRBD1. V trimming: 4 bases; J trimming: 1 base; junction bases outside the gene matches: 2. Germline CDR1 SGHRS, CDR2 YFSETQ. The CDR3 sequence is 14 residues long. CDR3 bases: TGCGCCAGCAGCAAGGACAGGGGGAACACTGAAGCTTTCTTT. Its protein product is CASSKDRGNTEAFF.

This clone was recorded only once. V gene TRBV3-1 (or the pseudogene TRBV3-2) combines with J gene TRBJ2-1; maybe TRBD2 (5 bases). Germline-derived CDR1 and CDR2 are LGHDT and YNNKEL (reference sequence). V dropped 0 bases and J dropped 10 bases, with 10 bases sitting between them. This CDR3 comprises 13 residues. This CDR3 reads CASSQDEGLEQFF. The CDR3 coding sequence is TGTGCCAGCAGCCAAGATGAGGGATTGGAGCAGTTCTTC.

The genes are TRBV11-2 and TRBJ2-5; 8 bases are shared with TRBD2. The CDR3 extends over 17 amino acids. J lost 1 base, V lost 2 bases, and 9 bases had no gene match. CDR1 is SGHAT, CDR2 FQNNGV, per germline. In DNA, the CDR3 is TGTGCCAGCAGCTTAACTGGCGGCGGGAGGTTCCAAGAGACCCAGTACTTC. Translation: CASSLTGGGRFQETQYF.

The rearrangement joins TRBV27 to TRBJ1-2; no clear D. The CDR3 runs 13 residues. Trimming stripped 3 bases from V and 7 bases from J, with 12 bases between. Germline V gives CDR1 MNHEY, CDR2 SMNVEV (reference sequence). CDR3 residues: CASSFQALGGYTF. For the CDR3, the DNA is TGTGCCAGCAGTTTTCAGGCACTCGGTGGCTACACCTTC.

The chain carries TRBV5-1 and TRBJ2-1; unclear D gene. The germline V and J ends were trimmed by 4 bases and 4 bases, with 9 bases remaining between them. The CDR3 sequence is 13 residues long. Looked up from germline, CDR1 is SGHRS and CDR2 is YFSETQ. The CDR3, as DNA: TGCGCCAGCAGCCCGGCCGGGTACAATGAGCAGTTCTTC. This encodes CASSPAGYNEQFF.

The chain uses TRBV11-2 and TRBJ2-7, with 13 bases lining up with TRBD2. Germline CDR1 SGHAT, CDR2 FQNNGV. With 0 bases clipped from V and 10 bases from J, the junction kept 3 bases outside the gene matches. CDR3 length: 14 residues. CDR3 residues: CASSLDRLAGGQYF. CDR3 nucleotides: TGTGCCAGCAGCTTAGATAGACTAGCGGGGGGTCAGTACTTC.

The chain has TRBV4-2 and TRBJ2-2; D is perhaps TRBD1 or TRBD2 (6 bases each). This CDR3 contains 15 residues. Trimming took 0 bases from V and 7 from J, leaving 12 bases between them. Germline-derived CDR1 and CDR2 are LGHNA and YNFKEQ. The CDR3 nucleotides are TGTGCCAGCAGCCAAGATCTAGGGGGGAGCGGGGAGCTGTTTTTT. It encodes CASSQDLGGSGELFF.

CDR3 protein: CASSPPGVVGNTIYF. In DNA form, the CDR3 reads TGTGCCAGCAGCCCCCCGGGGGTCGTTGGAAACACCATATATTTT. This sequence joins TRBV28 and TRBJ1-3; perhaps TRBD1 as D (5 bases). Trimming pared 6 bases from V and 3 bases from J, leaving 15 bases between. Germline V gene sequence: CDR1 MDHEN, CDR2 SYDVKM. CDR3 size: 15 residues.

The chain is built from TRBV11-2 and TRBJ2-1; D unresolved. The V end was cut by 2 bases, the J end by 0 bases, with 14 bases between. The CDR3 runs to 17 residues. Per germline, CDR1 SGHAT and CDR2 FQNNGV. This chain's CDR3 is CASSLYMTLSSYNEQFF. The CDR3 coding sequence is TGTGCCAGCAGCTTATATATGACTCTAAGCTCCTACAATGAGCAGTTCTTC.

V is TRBV4-2 and J is TRBJ2-7; 8 nucleotides align to TRBD1. V shed 3 bases, J shed 4 bases, and the junction held 11 bases outside the gene matches. The CDR3 length is 16 residues. Germline assignment: CDR1 LGHNA and CDR2 YNFKEQ. The CDR3 spells CASSQEGQGQGYEQYF. The CDR3 DNA reads TGTGCCAGCAGCCAGGAAGGACAGGGTCAAGGATACGAGCAGTACTTC.

V and J are TRBV6-4 and TRBJ2-3, with 10 bases lining up with TRBD2. The trim removed 3 bases at V and 4 bases at J, leaving 4 bases unmatched. The CDR3 runs 15 residues. The V gene's germline CDR1 is MRHNA and CDR2 SNTAGT. CDR3: CASSEGTSEADTQYF. The CDR3 nucleotides are TGTGCCAGCAGTGAAGGGACTAGCGAGGCAGATACGCAGTATTTT.

V gene TRBV4-1 combines with J gene TRBJ2-2; the match to TRBD2 covers 10 bases. This CDR3 is 18 amino acids long. CDR1 is MGHRA and CDR2 is YSYEKL in the germline V gene. V gave up 1 base and J gave up 5 bases; unmatched junction bases: 10. CDR3 region: CASSQGGLAGVGTGELFF. DNA for the CDR3: TGCGCCAGCAGCCAAGGGGGCCTAGCGGGAGTAGGGACCGGGGAGCTGTTTTTT.

This clone was picked up a small number of times. The CDR3 protein is CASSQVSSSGTQYF. DNA for the CDR3: TGTGCCAGCAGCCAAGTCTCTAGCTCGGGGACCCAGTACTTC. The chain joins TRBV3-1 (or the pseudogene TRBV3-2) to TRBJ2-5; a weak D match, TRBD2 (5 bases). The CDR3 loop spans 14 amino acids. Germline-derived CDR1 and CDR2 are LGHDT and YNNKEL (reference sequence). V lost 1 base to trimming and J lost 7 bases, with 13 bases between them.